This T cell receptor (beta chain) appears in the sequencing data of a study of metastatic and nonmetastatic thyroid tumors. Study as a whole: Across peripheral blood and tumor or nodule tissue samples taken from malignant and benign thyroid patients, the repertoires were compared with one another.

With MiXCR, TCRdb reprocessed the PCR reads. Here the sample spans 100,000 or so clones, about 15% being singletons. CDR3 length equals 12 residues. Per the germline V gene, CDR1 is SGHAT and CDR2 is FQNNGV. Trimming shortened V by 1 base and J by 10 bases, and 10 bases separated the two germline ends. This clone was detected many times. Its target is not known. Patients were all untreated before their thyroid surgery. Whole-study findings and limits: Relative to benign nodules, malignant thyroid tumors were reportedly characterized by significantly elevated TCR beta diversity in blood and tumor.

Sequencing was carried out using blood. This sequence originates from a female donor with papillary thyroid cancer or a benign thyroid nodule (not recorded which). Some clones in this sample may be carry-over from other donors' samples. The V call is TRBV11-2, the J call TRBJ1-1; D unclear. The CDR3 DNA reads as TGTGCCAGCAGCTTAGCCGCAGTTCGAGCTTTCTTT. Translating it yields CASSLAAVRAFF.